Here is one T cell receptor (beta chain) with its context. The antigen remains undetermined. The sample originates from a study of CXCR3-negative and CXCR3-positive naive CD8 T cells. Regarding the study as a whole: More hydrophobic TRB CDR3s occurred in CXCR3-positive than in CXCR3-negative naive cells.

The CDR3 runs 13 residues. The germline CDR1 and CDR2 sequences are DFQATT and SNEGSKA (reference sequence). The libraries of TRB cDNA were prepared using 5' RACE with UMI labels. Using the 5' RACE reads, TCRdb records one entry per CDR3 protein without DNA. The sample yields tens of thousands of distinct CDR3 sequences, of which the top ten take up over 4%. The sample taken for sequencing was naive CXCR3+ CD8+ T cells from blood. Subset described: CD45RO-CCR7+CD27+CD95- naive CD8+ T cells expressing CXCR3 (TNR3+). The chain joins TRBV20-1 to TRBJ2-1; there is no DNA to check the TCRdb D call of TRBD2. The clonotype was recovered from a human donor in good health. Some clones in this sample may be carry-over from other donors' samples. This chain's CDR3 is CSASHGSAYEQFF.